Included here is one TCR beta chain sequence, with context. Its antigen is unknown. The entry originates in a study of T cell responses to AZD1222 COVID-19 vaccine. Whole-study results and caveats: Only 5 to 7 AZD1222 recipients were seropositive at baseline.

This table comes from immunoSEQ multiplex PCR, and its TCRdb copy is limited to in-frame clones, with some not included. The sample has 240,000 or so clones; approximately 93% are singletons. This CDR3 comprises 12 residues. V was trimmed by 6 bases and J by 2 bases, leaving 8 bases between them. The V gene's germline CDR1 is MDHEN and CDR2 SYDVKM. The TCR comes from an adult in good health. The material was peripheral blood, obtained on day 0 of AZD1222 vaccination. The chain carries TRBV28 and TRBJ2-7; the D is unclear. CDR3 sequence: CASREPPYEQYF. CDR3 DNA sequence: TGTGCCAGCAGGGAACCCCCCTACGAGCAGTACTTC.